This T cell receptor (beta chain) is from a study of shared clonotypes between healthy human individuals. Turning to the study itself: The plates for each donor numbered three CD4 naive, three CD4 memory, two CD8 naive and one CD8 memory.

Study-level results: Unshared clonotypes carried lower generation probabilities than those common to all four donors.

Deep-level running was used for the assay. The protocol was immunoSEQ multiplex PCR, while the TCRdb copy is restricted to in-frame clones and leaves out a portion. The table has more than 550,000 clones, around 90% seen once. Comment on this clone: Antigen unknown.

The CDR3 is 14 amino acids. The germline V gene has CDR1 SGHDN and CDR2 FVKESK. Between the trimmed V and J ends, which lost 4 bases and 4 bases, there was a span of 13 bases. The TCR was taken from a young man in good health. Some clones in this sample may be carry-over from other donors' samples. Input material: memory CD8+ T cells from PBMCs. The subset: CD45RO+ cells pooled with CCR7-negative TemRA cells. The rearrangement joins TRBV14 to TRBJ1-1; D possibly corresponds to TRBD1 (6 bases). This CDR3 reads CASSPQGLGTEAFF. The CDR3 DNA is TGTGCCAGCAGCCCACAGGGACTTGGCACTGAAGCTTTCTTT.